A single T cell receptor beta chain is shown here with its context. These data come from a study of T cells in tumors after PD-1 blockade. About the study: Either cemiplimab 350 mg every 2 weeks or pembrolizumab 200 mg every 3 weeks was given. Some patients also took daily vismodegib 150 mg during anti-PD-1 treatment. Mean per blood sample: 113,528 templates (roughly 22,000-270,000), 35,000 to 45,000 unique clonotypes.

TCRdb keeps only in-frame clones here, not all; method: immunoSEQ multiplex PCR. Here the sample spans 55,000 to 65,000 clones, around three quarters being singletons. Input was roughly 616 ng to 6,500 ng of genomic DNA from tumor or blood. The sample in question was PBMCs, obtained before anti-PD-1 treatment. The sequence was obtained from a human donor with basal cell carcinoma.

Written as DNA, the CDR3 is TGTGCCACCAGAAGTACGACAGAGGTTTTGGCTGAAGCTTTCTTT. As protein: CATRSTTEVLAEAFF. The chain recombines TRBV15 with TRBJ1-1, with a weak D call TRBD1 (5 bases). V was cut by 6 bases and J by 6 bases, with 20 bases left in between. Germline V gene sequence: CDR1 LNHNV, CDR2 YYDKDF (reference sequence). This CDR3 spans 15 amino acids.